Listed below are T cell receptor beta chains from one sample, sequenced in a study of T cells after posttransplantation cyclophosphamide. Assay: immunoSEQ multiplex PCR; the TCRdb copy retains only in-frame clones and omits some. The table lists about 47,000 clones, roughly nine tenths of them singletons, with around 3.1% in the top ten. The sequencing input was PBMCs. The origin of the receptors is a woman aged 50 to 65 in good health and a related stem cell transplant donor. CDR3s include the opening cysteine and the closing phenylalanine or tryptophan. D genes are given only for firm matches. A row's size may be missing; if present it is once, few, many or a size class.

j_call: TRBJ1-3
d_call: TRBD1
v_call: TRBV7-8
clone_size: once
cdr3_nt: TGTGCCAGCAGCTCCATAACGTCGACAGGGGGCGCGGGGGGAAACACCATATATTTT
cdr3_aa: CASSSITSTGGAGGNTIYF

j_call: TRBJ2-5
d_call: TRBD2
v_call: TRBV19
clone_size: -
cdr3_nt: TGTGCCAGTAACCCGAAAGGAGGGGAGGGAGAGACCCAGTACTTC
cdr3_aa: CASNPKGGEGETQYF

j_call: TRBJ1-2
d_call: TRBD1
v_call: TRBV5-5
clone_size: -
cdr3_nt: TGTGCCAGCAGCTTGACAGGGGATTCCTATGGCTACACCTTC
cdr3_aa: CASSLTGDSYGYTF

j_call: TRBJ2-1
d_call: TRBD2
v_call: TRBV7-6
clone_size: once
cdr3_nt: TGTGCCAGCAGCTTAAGGGTGGGGGGGAATGAGCAGTTCTTC
cdr3_aa: CASSLRVGGNEQFF

j_call: TRBJ1-6
d_call: -
v_call: TRBV7-7
clone_size: -
cdr3_nt: TGTGCCAGCAGCCAAGGACAGACAAATTCACCCCTCCACTTT
cdr3_aa: CASSQGQTNSPLHF

j_call: TRBJ1-1
d_call: -
v_call: TRBV6-6
clone_size: -
cdr3_nt: TGTGCCAGCAGTACACCACTAAACACTGAAGCTTTCTTT
cdr3_aa: CASSTPLNTEAFF

j_call: TRBJ1-2
d_call: -
v_call: TRBV10-1
clone_size: -
cdr3_nt: TGCGCCAGCAGTGAGTCGGGGGAGGGTTTCAACTATGGCTACACCTTC
cdr3_aa: CASSESGEGFNYGYTF

j_call: TRBJ1-1
d_call: TRBD1
v_call: TRBV28
clone_size: -
cdr3_nt: TGTGCCAGCAGTTTGGGACAGGGAGGGAACACTGAAGCTTTCTTT
cdr3_aa: CASSLGQGGNTEAFF

j_call: TRBJ2-1
d_call: TRBD1
v_call: TRBV5-1
clone_size: -
cdr3_nt: TGCGCCAGCAGCTTGGAGGTGGACAGGGCCTACAATGAGCAGTTCTTC
cdr3_aa: CASSLEVDRAYNEQFF

j_call: TRBJ1-1
d_call: -
v_call: TRBV5-1
clone_size: few
cdr3_nt: TGCGCCAGCAGCTTGGACAGACCAGTGAACACTGAAGCTTTCTTT
cdr3_aa: CASSLDRPVNTEAFF

j_call: TRBJ2-7
d_call: TRBD1
v_call: TRBV5-5
clone_size: -
cdr3_nt: TGTGCCAGCAGCTTGGCGGGACAGGGGACCGTGGGGCAGTACTTC
cdr3_aa: CASSLAGQGTVGQYF

j_call: TRBJ2-3
d_call: TRBD1
v_call: TRBV28
clone_size: -
cdr3_nt: TGTGCCAGCAGTTTTGGCCAGGGGGTCCGCGCAGATACGCAGTATTTT
cdr3_aa: CASSFGQGVRADTQYF

j_call: TRBJ2-3
d_call: TRBD2
v_call: TRBV5-6
clone_size: -
cdr3_nt: TGTGCCAGCAGCTTGTATGGACTAGCGGGGGCCACAGATACGCAGTATTTT
cdr3_aa: CASSLYGLAGATDTQYF

j_call: TRBJ2-1
d_call: -
v_call: TRBV4-1
clone_size: -
cdr3_nt: TGCGCCAGCAGCCAAGACCGAGGTGAGCAGTTCTTC
cdr3_aa: CASSQDRGEQFF

j_call: TRBJ2-3
d_call: -
v_call: TRBV4-1
clone_size: -
cdr3_nt: TGCGCCAGCAGCCAAGCCCCTCCTCGGGGTACGCAGTATTTT
cdr3_aa: CASSQAPPRGTQYF

j_call: TRBJ1-2
d_call: TRBD1
v_call: TRBV6-5
clone_size: -
cdr3_nt: TGTGCCAGCAGAACAAGAGGGGGCAGATTGAATGGCTACACCTTC
cdr3_aa: CASRTRGGRLNGYTF

j_call: TRBJ2-3
d_call: -
v_call: TRBV7-8
clone_size: -
cdr3_nt: TGTGCCAGCAGCCGTTCATGGGCTGGAGATACGCAGTATTTT
cdr3_aa: CASSRSWAGDTQYF

j_call: TRBJ2-7
d_call: TRBD1
v_call: TRBV5-6
clone_size: -
cdr3_nt: TGTGCCAGCAGCTTGGAGGCGGGACAGGGGATCAAGCAGTACTTC
cdr3_aa: CASSLEAGQGIKQYF

j_call: TRBJ1-1
d_call: -
v_call: TRBV6-1
clone_size: -
cdr3_nt: TGTGCCAGCAGTGAGGAAAACAGGGATACTGAAGCTTTCTTT
cdr3_aa: CASSEENRDTEAFF

j_call: TRBJ1-5
d_call: -
v_call: TRBV6-1
clone_size: -
cdr3_nt: TGTGCCAGCAGATCCCGGGTTGACAATCAGCCCCAGCATTTT
cdr3_aa: CASRSRVDNQPQHF

j_call: TRBJ1-2
d_call: TRBD1
v_call: TRBV27
clone_size: -
cdr3_nt: TGTGCCAGCTCTATGGGGACAGGGACCTCCTATGGCTACACCTTC
cdr3_aa: CASSMGTGTSYGYTF

j_call: TRBJ1-4
d_call: TRBD1
v_call: TRBV5-4
clone_size: few
cdr3_nt: TGTGCCAGCAGCTTGGCCCGGACAGGGGGCAATGAAAAACTGTTTTTT
cdr3_aa: CASSLARTGGNEKLFF

j_call: TRBJ1-2
d_call: -
v_call: TRBV7-9
clone_size: -
cdr3_nt: TGTGCCAGCAGTCCCCCCCGACAGGCCAACTATGGCTACACCTTC
cdr3_aa: CASSPPRQANYGYTF

j_call: TRBJ2-3
d_call: -
v_call: TRBV25-1
clone_size: -
cdr3_nt: TGTGCCAGCAGTGTCGGCAGGGCGGCAGCCCCCACAGATACGCAGTATTTT
cdr3_aa: CASSVGRAAAPTDTQYF

j_call: TRBJ2-5
d_call: -
v_call: TRBV4-2
clone_size: -
cdr3_nt: TGTGCCAGCAGCCAACTGACGACAGGTCCCGAAGAGACCCAGTACTTC
cdr3_aa: CASSQLTTGPEETQYF

j_call: TRBJ2-1
d_call: TRBD2
v_call: TRBV29-1
clone_size: -
cdr3_nt: TGCAGCCCCCGACTAGCGGACTCCTACAATGAGCAGTTCTTC
cdr3_aa: CSPRLADSYNEQFF

j_call: TRBJ2-2
d_call: -
v_call: TRBV7-6
clone_size: -
cdr3_nt: TGTGCCAGCAGCTTAGTTTTCTCGGAGGAAACCGGGGAGCTGTTTTTT
cdr3_aa: CASSLVFSEETGELFF

j_call: TRBJ1-1
d_call: -
v_call: TRBV5-8
clone_size: -
cdr3_nt: TGTGCCAGCAGCTTGTGGGGTGAAGCAGGGTCAAACACTGAAGCTTTCTTT
cdr3_aa: CASSLWGEAGSNTEAFF